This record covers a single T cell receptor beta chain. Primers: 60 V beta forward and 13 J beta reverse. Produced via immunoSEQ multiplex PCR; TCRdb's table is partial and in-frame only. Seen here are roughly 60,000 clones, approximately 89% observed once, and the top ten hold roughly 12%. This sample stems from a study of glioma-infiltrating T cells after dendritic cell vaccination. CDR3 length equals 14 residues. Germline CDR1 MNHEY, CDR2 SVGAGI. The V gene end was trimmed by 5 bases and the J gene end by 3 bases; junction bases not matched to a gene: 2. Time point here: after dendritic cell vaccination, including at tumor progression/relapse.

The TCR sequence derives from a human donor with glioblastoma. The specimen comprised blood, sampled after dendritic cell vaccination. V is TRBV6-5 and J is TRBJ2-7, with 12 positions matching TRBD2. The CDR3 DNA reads TGTGCCAGCAGTCGGACTAGCGGGGTCTACGAGCAGTACTTC. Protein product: CASSRTSGVYEQYF.